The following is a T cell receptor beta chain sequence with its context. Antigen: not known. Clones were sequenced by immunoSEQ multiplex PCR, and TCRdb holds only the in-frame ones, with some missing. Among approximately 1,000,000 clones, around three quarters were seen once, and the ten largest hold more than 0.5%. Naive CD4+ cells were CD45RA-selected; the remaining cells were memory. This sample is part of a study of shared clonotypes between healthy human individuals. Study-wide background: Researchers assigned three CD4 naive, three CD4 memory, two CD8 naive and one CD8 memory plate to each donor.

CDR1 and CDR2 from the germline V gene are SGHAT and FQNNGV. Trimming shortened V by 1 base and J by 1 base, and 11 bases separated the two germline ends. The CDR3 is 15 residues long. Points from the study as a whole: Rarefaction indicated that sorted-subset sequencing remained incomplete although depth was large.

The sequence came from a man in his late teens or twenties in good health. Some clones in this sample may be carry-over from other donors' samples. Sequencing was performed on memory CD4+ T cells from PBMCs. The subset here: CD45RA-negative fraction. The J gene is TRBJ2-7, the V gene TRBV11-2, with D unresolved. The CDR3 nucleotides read TGTGCCAGCAGCTTAGGCGGCTACCCTTCCTACGAGCAGTACTTC. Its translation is CASSLGGYPSYEQYF.